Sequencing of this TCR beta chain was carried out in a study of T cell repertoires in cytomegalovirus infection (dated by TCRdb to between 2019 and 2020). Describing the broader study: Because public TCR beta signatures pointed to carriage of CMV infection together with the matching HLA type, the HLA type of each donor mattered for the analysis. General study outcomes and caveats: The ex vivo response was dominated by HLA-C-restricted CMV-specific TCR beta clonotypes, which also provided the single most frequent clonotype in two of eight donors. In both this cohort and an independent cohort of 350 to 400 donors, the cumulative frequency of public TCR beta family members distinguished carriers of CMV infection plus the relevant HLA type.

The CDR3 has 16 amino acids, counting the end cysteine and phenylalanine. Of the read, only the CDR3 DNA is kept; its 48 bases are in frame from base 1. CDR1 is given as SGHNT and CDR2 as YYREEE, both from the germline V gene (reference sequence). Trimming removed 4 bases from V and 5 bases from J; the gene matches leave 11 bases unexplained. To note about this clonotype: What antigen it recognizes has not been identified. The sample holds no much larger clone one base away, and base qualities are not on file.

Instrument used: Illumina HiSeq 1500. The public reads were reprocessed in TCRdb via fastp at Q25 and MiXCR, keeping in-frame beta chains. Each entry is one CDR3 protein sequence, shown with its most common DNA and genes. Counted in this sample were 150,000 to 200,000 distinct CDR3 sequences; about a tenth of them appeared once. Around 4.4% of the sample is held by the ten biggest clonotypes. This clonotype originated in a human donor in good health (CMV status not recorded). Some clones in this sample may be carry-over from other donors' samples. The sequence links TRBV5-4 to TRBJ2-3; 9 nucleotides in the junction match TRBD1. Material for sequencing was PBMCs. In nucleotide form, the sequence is TGTGCCAGCAGCCAAAATTCCGGGACAGGGAAAGATACGCAGTATTTT. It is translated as CASSQNSGTGKDTQYF.